These T cell receptor beta chains were read from a single sample in a study of OX40 agonist ivuxolimab in advanced cancers. Measured with immunoSEQ multiplex PCR; TCRdb has only the in-frame clones, and not every one. Of 70,000 to 95,000 clones listed, roughly 82% are singletons. This sample comprised CD4+ or CD8+ T cells sorted from blood, obtained in a trial of the OX40 agonist ivuxolimab. Every receptor here comes from an adult with an advanced solid tumor such as melanoma, head and neck, liver or kidney cancer. Both conserved end residues are part of each CDR3. Each record gives: CDR3 DNA, CDR3 protein, V gene, D gene, clone size, J gene. D genes are given only for firm matches. Size values are once, few and many counts, or a class for expanded clones, and some rows have none.

CDR3 DNA: TGTGCCATCGGGGGACAGGGGGCAGATACGCAGTATTTT
CDR3 protein: CAIGGQGADTQYF
V gene: TRBV10-3
D gene: TRBD1
clone size: -
J gene: TRBJ2-3

CDR3 DNA: TGTGCCAGCATGCGGGCAACTAATGAAAAACTGTTTTTT
CDR3 protein: CASMRATNEKLFF
V gene: TRBV2
D gene: -
clone size: -
J gene: TRBJ1-4

CDR3 DNA: TGTGCCAGCTCACGATGGAGACCCGCGAGCTCTGGGGCCAACGTCCTGACTTTC
CDR3 protein: CASSRWRPASSGANVLTF
V gene: TRBV18
D gene: -
clone size: -
J gene: TRBJ2-6

CDR3 DNA: TGTGCCAGCAGCCTCCGGACTAGCGGACAAGAGACCCAGTACTTC
CDR3 protein: CASSLRTSGQETQYF
V gene: TRBV5-6
D gene: TRBD2
clone size: -
J gene: TRBJ2-5

CDR3 DNA: TGCAGCGTTGAAGGAGCGGGTTTGACAGATACGCAGTATTTT
CDR3 protein: CSVEGAGLTDTQYF
V gene: TRBV29-1
D gene: -
clone size: -
J gene: TRBJ2-3

CDR3 DNA: TGCGCCAGCAGCTCTCAGGGATTTTCACCCCTCCACTTT
CDR3 protein: CASSSQGFSPLHF
V gene: TRBV5-1
D gene: -
clone size: few
J gene: TRBJ1-6

CDR3 DNA: TGTGCCAGTAGTACACACCCTTACGTGGGCACTGAAGCTTTCTTT
CDR3 protein: CASSTHPYVGTEAFF
V gene: TRBV19
D gene: -
clone size: -
J gene: TRBJ1-1

CDR3 DNA: TGTGCCAGCAGCCAAGATGGGGCGGGGGCCGGGGAGCTGTTTTTT
CDR3 protein: CASSQDGAGAGELFF
V gene: TRBV4-2
D gene: TRBD2
clone size: -
J gene: TRBJ2-2

CDR3 DNA: TGTGCCAGCAGGAAAGCAAGCGGGAGTTACACAGATACGCAGTATTTT
CDR3 protein: CASRKASGSYTDTQYF
V gene: TRBV7-9
D gene: TRBD2
clone size: -
J gene: TRBJ2-3

CDR3 DNA: TGCGCCAGCAGCTTAGCGGGGGATACGCAGTATTTT
CDR3 protein: CASSLAGDTQYF
V gene: TRBV5-1
D gene: TRBD2
clone size: once
J gene: TRBJ2-3

CDR3 DNA: TGTGCCAGCAGTTCGACAGGGCAGACTGAAGCTTTCTTT
CDR3 protein: CASSSTGQTEAFF
V gene: TRBV7-9
D gene: TRBD1
clone size: once
J gene: TRBJ1-1

CDR3 DNA: TGTGCCAGCAGTTATATTCCGCAGTGGAACACTGAAGCTTTCTTT
CDR3 protein: CASSYIPQWNTEAFF
V gene: TRBV6-5
D gene: -
clone size: -
J gene: TRBJ1-1

CDR3 DNA: TGTGCCAGCAGCCCCCGGGACGGCTTCTCCTACGAGCAGTACTTC
CDR3 protein: CASSPRDGFSYEQYF
V gene: TRBV7-9
D gene: -
clone size: -
J gene: TRBJ2-7

CDR3 DNA: TGTGCCAGCAGTCCTTGGGGAGTGAGCTCCTACAATGAGCAGTTCTTC
CDR3 protein: CASSPWGVSSYNEQFF
V gene: TRBV14
D gene: -
clone size: -
J gene: TRBJ2-1

CDR3 DNA: TGTGCCAGCAGCTTGGTCGAGCGGGGGACGCAGTATTTT
CDR3 protein: CASSLVERGTQYF
V gene: TRBV5-4
D gene: TRBD2
clone size: -
J gene: TRBJ2-3

CDR3 DNA: TGTGCCAGCAGTGGCCTAGCGGGGACTGAGACCCAGTACTTC
CDR3 protein: CASSGLAGTETQYF
V gene: TRBV2
D gene: TRBD2
clone size: -
J gene: TRBJ2-5

CDR3 DNA: TGTGCCAGCAGCTTAGCGAACGGGAGGGAAGATACGCAGTATTTT
CDR3 protein: CASSLANGREDTQYF
V gene: TRBV7-9
D gene: TRBD2
clone size: -
J gene: TRBJ2-3

CDR3 DNA: TGTGCCAGCAGCTTAGGCGGTACTAGCCAATACGAGCAGTACTTC
CDR3 protein: CASSLGGTSQYEQYF
V gene: TRBV7-2
D gene: -
clone size: -
J gene: TRBJ2-7

CDR3 DNA: TGTGCCAGCATAAGTAGTGGGGCCAACGTCCTGACTTTC
CDR3 protein: CASISSGANVLTF
V gene: TRBV6-1
D gene: -
clone size: -
J gene: TRBJ2-6

CDR3 DNA: TGTGCCAGCTCACGGGGTATCAGAAATAGCAATCAGCCCCAGCATTTT
CDR3 protein: CASSRGIRNSNQPQHF
V gene: TRBV18
D gene: -
clone size: -
J gene: TRBJ1-5

CDR3 DNA: TGTGCCAGCAGTTACTCGGGGGAGGGGCAGTACTTC
CDR3 protein: CASSYSGEGQYF
V gene: TRBV6-5
D gene: TRBD2
clone size: -
J gene: TRBJ2-5

CDR3 DNA: TGTGCCAGCAGCTTTTTAGACCAAGAGACCCAGTACTTC
CDR3 protein: CASSFLDQETQYF
V gene: TRBV7-9
D gene: -
clone size: -
J gene: TRBJ2-5

CDR3 DNA: TGTGCCTGGAGTGGGTCAAGGGGGCTTCAGCTGAACACTGAAGCTTTCTTT
CDR3 protein: CAWSGSRGLQLNTEAFF
V gene: TRBV30
D gene: TRBD1
clone size: -
J gene: TRBJ1-1

CDR3 DNA: TGCGCCAGCAGAAGTTCCGGACAGGGGTCTAACTATGGCTACACCTTC
CDR3 protein: CASRSSGQGSNYGYTF
V gene: TRBV5-1
D gene: TRBD1
clone size: -
J gene: TRBJ1-2

CDR3 DNA: TGTGCCAGCAGCCCCTTAGGAGTCTCTGGAAACACCATATATTTT
CDR3 protein: CASSPLGVSGNTIYF
V gene: TRBV9
D gene: -
clone size: -
J gene: TRBJ1-3

CDR3 DNA: TGTGCCAGCAGACAAGGGGATCGCTTCAATGAGCAGTTCTTC
CDR3 protein: CASRQGDRFNEQFF
V gene: TRBV6-5
D gene: -
clone size: -
J gene: TRBJ2-1

CDR3 DNA: TGTGCCAGCAGCTTAGCGCGGGGAGGCCGGGGGAACACCATATATTTT
CDR3 protein: CASSLARGGRGNTIYF
V gene: TRBV7-9
D gene: -
clone size: -
J gene: TRBJ1-3

CDR3 DNA: TGTGCCAGTTCGCGTAGTGAAAAACTGTTTTTT
CDR3 protein: CASSRSEKLFF
V gene: TRBV19
D gene: -
clone size: -
J gene: TRBJ1-4

CDR3 DNA: TGTGCCAGCAGCCGGACAGGGGGCGAGCAGTACTTC
CDR3 protein: CASSRTGGEQYF
V gene: TRBV7-4
D gene: TRBD1
clone size: -
J gene: TRBJ2-7